One and the same sample provided the 5 T cell receptor beta chains below, sequenced in a study of OX40 agonist ivuxolimab in advanced cancers. Assay used: immunoSEQ multiplex PCR; TCRdb lists only in-frame clones, some missing. This table has fewer than 85,000 clones, about 73% appearing once. This sample comprised CD4+ or CD8+ T cells sorted from blood, obtained in a trial of the OX40 agonist ivuxolimab. Receptors originate from an adult with an advanced solid tumor such as melanoma, head and neck, liver or kidney cancer.

The V call is TRBV11-2, the J call TRBJ2-7, with TRBD1 matching 7 bases. This CDR3 contains 14 residues. V trimming: 5 bases; J trimming: 0 bases; junction bases outside the gene matches: 4. The germline gives CDR1 SGHAT, CDR2 FQNNGV. DNA of the CDR3: TGTGCCAGCAGCCTACGGGACAGCTCCTACGAGCAGTACTTC. The encoded protein is CASSLRDSSYEQYF.

This chain links TRBV6-5 with TRBJ1-1; the match to TRBD1 covers 7 bases. Germline CDR1 MNHEY, CDR2 SVGAGI. Trimming took 7 bases from V and 2 from J; bases not matched to a gene: 7. This CDR3 region has 14 residues. CDR3 DNA: TGTGCCAGCATGCCCCGACAGGGTAACACTGAAGCTTTCTTT. It translates to CASMPRQGNTEAFF.

The rearrangement links TRBV5-1 to TRBJ2-3; the D is unclear. The germline V gene has CDR1 SGHRS and CDR2 YFSETQ. CDR3 length: 14 residues. The V end was cut by 4 bases, the J end by 0 bases, with 9 bases between. The CDR3 DNA follows: TGCGCCAGCAGCCAGATGACTAGCACAGATACGCAGTATTTT. Residues: CASSQMTSTDTQYF.

The rearrangement joins TRBV7-9 to TRBJ2-5; TRBD2 matches 12 bases. J was trimmed by 4 bases and V by 4 bases; bases with no gene match: 4. The CDR3 spans 15 residues. Germline V gene sequence: CDR1 SEHNR, CDR2 FQNEAQ (reference sequence). The CDR3 region is CASSSMGLAGETQYF. The CDR3 DNA sequence: TGTGCCAGCAGCTCGATGGGACTAGCGGGAGAGACCCAGTACTTC. Looking up the rest from reference TRBV7-9 and TRBJ2-5 gives the full variable domain: DTGVSQNPRHKITKRGQNVTFRCDPISEHNRLYWYRQTLGQGPEFLTYFQNEAQLEKSRLLSDRFSAERPKGSFSTLEIQRTEQGDSAMYLCASSSMGLAGETQYFGPGTRLLVL.

This clone was recorded at least ten times. The chain employs TRBV19 and TRBJ1-1; D possibly corresponds to TRBD1 (5 bases). V was shortened by 5 bases and J by 1 base, with 11 bases between the two germline ends. CDR3 length: 14 amino acids. From germline, CDR1 is LNHDA and CDR2 SQIVND (reference sequence). The CDR3 bases are TGTGCCAGTAGTGGGCCCGACAGGAACACTGAAGCTTTCTTT. Protein: CASSGPDRNTEAFF. The whole variable domain, remainder taken from reference TRBV19 and TRBJ1-1, is DGGITQSPKYLFRKEGQNVTLSCEQNLNHDAMYWYRQDPGQGLRLIYYSQIVNDFQKGDIAEGYSVSREKKESFPLTVTSAQKNPTAFYLCASSGPDRNTEAFFGQGTRLTVV.